The rows below give T cell receptor beta chains drawn from one sample of a study of blood T cell repertoires in COVID-19. TCRdb's table, derived via immunoSEQ multiplex PCR, lists solely in-frame clones and lacks some. This table holds 250,000 to 300,000 clones, approximately 90% found once. The sequenced sample consisted of PBMCs or T cells enriched from blood (not recorded which). The receptors shown here come from a middle-aged woman with acute COVID-19. Each CDR3 is given with its conserved first and last residue. D genes are given only for firm matches. Not every row has a clone size; where given, it reads once, few, many or a size class.

V	J	size	D	CDR3	DNA
TRBV7-9	TRBJ1-5	.	TRBD1	CASSLGQGSPQPQHF	TGTGCCAGCAGCTTAGGACAGGGGTCTCCCCAGCCCCAGCATTTT
TRBV2	TRBJ1-2	once	.	CASTYGEQPVNGYTF	TGTGCCAGCACCTACGGGGAACAGCCTGTGAATGGCTACACCTTC
TRBV27	TRBJ2-7	.	.	CASSRAGVHEQYF	TGTGCCAGCAGTAGGGCAGGGGTCCACGAGCAGTACTTC
TRBV30	TRBJ1-1	.	.	CAWSPGIQNTEAFF	TGTGCCTGGAGTCCAGGGATTCAGAACACTGAAGCTTTCTTT
TRBV4-3	TRBJ1-1	.	.	CASSQTVNTEAFF	TGCGCCAGCAGCCAGACAGTTAACACTGAAGCTTTCTTT
TRBV5-1	TRBJ2-2	.	.	CASSFAEELFF	TGCGCCAGCAGCTTTGCGGAAGAGCTGTTTTTT
TRBV5-6	TRBJ2-7	.	.	CASSPRNRFLHEQYF	TGTGCCAGCAGCCCTAGAAATCGGTTTCTCCACGAGCAGTACTTC
TRBV2	TRBJ2-5	once	.	CASSRTGETQYF	TGTGCCAGCAGTAGAACAGGGGAGACCCAGTACTTC
TRBV27	TRBJ2-7	.	.	CASSSKLLYEQYF	TGTGCCAGCAGTTCCAAGTTACTCTACGAGCAGTACTTC
TRBV19	TRBJ2-7	.	.	CASSIFAGTAYEQYF	TGTGCCAGTAGTATTTTTGCGGGGACAGCCTACGAGCAGTACTTC
TRBV6-5	TRBJ2-7	.	.	CASKPLTASEQYF	TGTGCCAGCAAACCACTAACGGCGTCCGAGCAGTACTTC
TRBV11-3	TRBJ2-2	.	TRBD1	CASSLPLTGRTGELFF	TGTGCCAGCAGCCTCCCATTGACAGGGCGCACCGGGGAGCTGTTTTTT
TRBV2	TRBJ2-1	.	.	CASSGQYNEQFF	TGTGCCAGCAGTGGGCAGTACAATGAGCAGTTCTTC
TRBV7-3	TRBJ2-1	few	.	CASSLRRGEQFF	TGTGCCAGCAGCTTAAGGCGGGGTGAGCAGTTCTTC
TRBV6-1	TRBJ1-3	.	.	CASSVLAGTTGNTIYF	TGTGCCAGCAGTGTTCTGGCCGGGACAACTGGAAACACCATATATTTT
TRBV25-1	TRBJ1-2	.	TRBD1	CASSEGTGGGYGYTF	TGTGCCAGCAGTGAGGGGACAGGGGGTGGCTATGGCTACACCTTC
TRBV6-2/TRBV6-3	TRBJ1-2	.	TRBD1	CASSRDRTYGYTF	TGTGCCAGCAGTCGGGACAGGACTTATGGCTACACCTTC
TRBV6-5	TRBJ2-5	.	TRBD2	CAIRYSGGPQETQYF	TGTGCCATCAGGTATAGCGGGGGACCCCAAGAGACCCAGTACTTC
TRBV11-3	TRBJ2-7	.	TRBD1	CASSPDRVGEQYF	TGTGCCAGCAGCCCGGACAGGGTTGGCGAGCAGTACTTC
TRBV7-2	TRBJ1-1	.	.	CASSLQKNTEAFF	TGTGCCAGCAGCTTACAGAAAAACACTGAAGCTTTCTTT
TRBV9	TRBJ1-2	.	TRBD1	CASSVESTGGNYGYTF	TGTGCCAGCAGCGTAGAAAGTACAGGGGGCAACTATGGCTACACCTTC
TRBV5-6	TRBJ2-1	.	TRBD2	CASSLPSGIAHEQFF	TGTGCCAGCAGCTTACCTAGCGGGATCGCCCATGAGCAGTTCTTC
TRBV5-1	TRBJ2-5	once	.	CASSLESPRGETQYF	TGCGCCAGCAGCTTGGAGTCCCCACGGGGGGAGACCCAGTACTTC
TRBV4-2	TRBJ2-1	.	.	CASKPQGGGDEQFF	TGTGCCAGCAAACCCCAAGGAGGTGGGGATGAGCAGTTCTTC
TRBV25-1	TRBJ1-6	.	.	CASSEPRPNSPLHF	TGTGCCAGCAGTGAGCCCAGGCCCAATTCACCCCTCCACTTT
TRBV24-1	TRBJ2-3	.	TRBD2	CATRGPGGDDTQYF	TGTGCCACCAGAGGGCCGGGGGGGGACGATACGCAGTATTTT
TRBV15	TRBJ2-1	.	TRBD1	CATSRDRDSRFEQFF	TGTGCCACCAGCAGAGATAGGGACAGTCGTTTTGAGCAGTTCTTC
TRBV18	TRBJ2-3	.	.	CASTGVGRADTQYF	TGTGCCTCGACGGGGGTAGGGAGAGCAGATACGCAGTATTTT
TRBV7-2	TRBJ2-7	.	TRBD2	CASSLSGAGGISYEQYF	TGTGCCAGCAGCTTGAGTGGAGCGGGGGGGATCTCCTACGAGCAGTACTTC
TRBV4-2	TRBJ1-2	.	.	CASSQGIQNYGYTF	TGTGCCAGCAGCCAAGGTATACAGAACTATGGCTACACCTTC
TRBV2	TRBJ1-1	.	.	CASSPRVRTEAFF	TGTGCCAGCAGTCCCAGGGTACGGACTGAAGCTTTCTTT
TRBV5-5	TRBJ2-4	.	.	CASSTITGTDKNIQYF	TGTGCCAGCAGCACCATCACCGGGACTGACAAAAACATTCAGTACTTC
TRBV11-2	TRBJ2-7	.	.	CASSRRDYYEQYF	TGTGCCAGCAGCAGACGCGACTACTACGAGCAGTACTTC
TRBV5-4	TRBJ2-1	.	.	CASSTDTSSYNEQFF	TGTGCCAGCAGCACAGACACGAGCTCCTACAATGAGCAGTTCTTC
TRBV4-1	TRBJ1-1	.	.	CASSQGAMNTEAFF	TGCGCCAGCAGCCAAGGGGCGATGAACACTGAAGCTTTCTTT
TRBV27	TRBJ1-6	.	.	CASSRKQGARNSPLHF	TGTGCCAGCAGCCGAAAACAGGGCGCTAGGAATTCACCCCTCCACTTT
TRBV4-3	TRBJ1-1	.	.	CASSQVRSAGETFF	TGCGCCAGCAGCCAAGTGAGATCGGCAGGGGAAACTTTCTTT
TRBV2	TRBJ2-7	.	.	CASKVGAVQYEQYF	TGTGCCAGCAAGGTTGGGGCGGTTCAGTACGAGCAGTACTTC
TRBV11-3	TRBJ2-1	.	TRBD2	CASSLGRLAGKGNEQFF	TGTGCCAGCAGCTTAGGACGACTAGCGGGAAAAGGAAATGAGCAGTTCTTC
TRBV5-8	TRBJ2-1	.	TRBD2	CASSTPGLAGVSYNEQFF	TGTGCCAGCAGCACGCCGGGACTAGCGGGGGTCTCCTACAATGAGCAGTTCTTC
TRBV24-1	TRBJ2-3	.	.	CATKANLDSTDTQYF	TGTGCCACCAAGGCAAACCTCGACAGTACCGATACGCAGTATTTT